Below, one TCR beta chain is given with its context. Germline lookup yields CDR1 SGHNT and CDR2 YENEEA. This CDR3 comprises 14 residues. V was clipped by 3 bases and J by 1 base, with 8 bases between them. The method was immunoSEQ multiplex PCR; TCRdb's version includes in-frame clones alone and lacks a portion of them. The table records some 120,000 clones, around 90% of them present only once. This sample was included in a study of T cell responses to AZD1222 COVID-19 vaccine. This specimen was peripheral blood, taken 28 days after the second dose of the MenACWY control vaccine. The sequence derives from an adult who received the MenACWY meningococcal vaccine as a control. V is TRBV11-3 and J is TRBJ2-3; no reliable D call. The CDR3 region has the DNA TGTGCCAGCAGCTTGGACGGTGGCACAGATACGCAGTATTTT. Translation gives CASSLDGGTDTQYF.